Here is one TCR beta chain with its context. As yet, its antigen is unknown. This entry belongs to a study of metastatic and nonmetastatic thyroid tumors. Findings of the study overall: The reported finding was significantly higher TCR beta diversity in malignant thyroid tumors relative to benign nodules, in blood and tumor.

MiXCR was used by TCRdb to re-call the PCR reads. The data show approximately 4,500 clones, about 32% seen once. CDR3 size: 14 residues. V lost 5 bases to trimming and J lost 3 bases, with 16 bases between them. The germline CDR1 and CDR2 sequences are DFQATT and SNEGSKA (reference sequence). Patients underwent thyroid surgery, and none had received any treatment before it. The sample was adjacent normal tissue. The receptor was derived from a male donor with papillary thyroid cancer or a benign thyroid nodule (not recorded which). Some clones in this sample may be carry-over from other donors' samples. This chain joins TRBV20-1 and TRBJ1-1; D not certain. The CDR3 region is CSARKVDDHTEAFF. Written as DNA, the CDR3 is TGCAGTGCTCGCAAGGTGGACGACCACACTGAAGCTTTCTTT.